These 24 T cell receptor beta chains originate from one sample sequenced in a study of shared clonotypes between healthy human individuals. Produced via immunoSEQ multiplex PCR; TCRdb's table is partial and in-frame only. The table shows roughly 720,000 clones, with less than 95% occurring only once. The sequenced sample was memory CD8+ T cells from PBMCs. Subset denoted: CD45RO+ cells pooled with CCR7-negative TemRA cells. Receptors were obtained from a man younger than 30 in good health. Some clones in this sample may be carry-over from other donors' samples.

V usage is TRBV7-2 and J usage is TRBJ2-3; possibly TRBD2 for D (6 bases). The CDR3 has 16 residues. The V and J ends lost 5 bases and 5 bases respectively, with 20 bases between them. Germline assignment: CDR1 SGHTA and CDR2 FQGNSA. The CDR3 DNA is TGTGCCAGCAGCCTGAGCGGGCTCCCTTCGGAAGATACGCAGTATTTT. It translates to CASSLSGLPSEDTQYF.

V usage is TRBV7-9 and J usage is TRBJ2-5, with a tentative D call TRBD1 (5 bases). This CDR3 is 13 amino acids long. Trimming removed 7 bases at V and 5 bases at J, with 14 bases between. The germline V gene has CDR1 SEHNR and CDR2 FQNEAQ (reference sequence). CDR3 protein: CASTMLGPETQYF. DNA of the CDR3: TGTGCCAGCACTATGCTGGGGCCGGAGACCCAGTACTTC.

This chain joins TRBV28 and TRBJ2-1; D tentatively reads TRBD1 or TRBD2 (6 bases each). V lost 2 bases to trimming and J lost 4 bases, with 12 bases between them. The CDR3 is 15 residues long. Germline V CDR1 and CDR2: MDHEN, SYDVKM. CDR3 protein: CASSLRGEIYNEQFF. CDR3 nucleotides: TGTGCCAGCAGTTTAAGGGGGGAGATATACAATGAGCAGTTCTTC.

The chain employs TRBV5-4 and TRBJ2-7; TRBD1 agrees at 12 bases. The trim removed 4 bases at V and 3 bases at J, leaving 5 bases unmatched. Per the germline V gene, CDR1 is SGHNT and CDR2 is YYREEE (reference sequence). CDR3 length: 15 residues. The CDR3 DNA reads TGTGCCAGCAGCCAATGGGACAGGGGGCTCTACGAGCAGTACTTC. Protein product: CASSQWDRGLYEQYF.

This CDR3 reads CASSIGTEGNQPQHF. CDR3 in DNA: TGTGCCAGTAGTATCGGGACAGAGGGCAATCAGCCCCAGCATTTT. The chain uses TRBV19 and TRBJ1-5; 7 bases fit TRBD1. This CDR3 spans 15 amino acids. Unmatched junction bases numbered 4, after V lost 3 bases and J lost 2 bases. CDR1 is LNHDA, CDR2 SQIVND, per germline (reference sequence).

This sequence joins TRBV7-3 and TRBJ2-3; D unclear. The CDR3 is 12 amino acids. The ends were cut back, 5 bases at V and 10 bases at J, with 13 bases in the middle. Germline CDR1 SGHTA, CDR2 FQGTGA. DNA of the CDR3: TGTGCCAGCAGCCCCTCGGGCGGCTCGCAGTATTTT. This sequence encodes CASSPSGGSQYF.

This chain joins TRBV2 and TRBJ1-5; possible D gene TRBD1, 5 bases. V lost 7 bases, J lost 0 bases, and 10 bases lay in between. The CDR3 length is 14 residues. CDR1 and CDR2 from the germline V gene are SNHLY and FYNNEI. DNA of the CDR3: TGTGCCAGCAATACAGGATATAGCAATCAGCCCCAGCATTTT. It codes for CASNTGYSNQPQHF.

This chain joins TRBV5-1 and TRBJ2-7; 8 bases match TRBD2. The V gene end was trimmed by 0 bases and the J gene end by 3 bases; junction bases not matched to a gene: 5. The CDR3 totals 15 residues. Germline values: CDR1 SGHRS, CDR2 YFSETQ. CDR3 nucleotide sequence: TGCGCCAGCAGCTTGGTCCTAGCGGGCAACTACGAGCAGTACTTC. It is translated as CASSLVLAGNYEQYF.

The V and J genes are TRBV7-9 and TRBJ2-3, with 7 bases matching TRBD1. The CDR3 has 10 amino acids. With V trimmed by 11 bases and J by 10 bases, 6 bases remained unmatched. The germline CDR1 and CDR2 sequences are SEHNR and FQNEAQ (reference sequence). The CDR3 DNA reads as TGTGCCCCTTCAGGGGGTGCGCAGTATTTT. It specifies CAPSGGAQYF.

The chain couples TRBV5-1 to TRBJ2-7; no definite D call. CDR3 length: 16 amino acids. Germline assignment: CDR1 SGHRS and CDR2 YFSETQ. V lost 0 bases to trimming and J lost 5 bases, with 18 bases between them. This chain's CDR3 is CASSLEATRTQNEQYF. In nucleotides, the CDR3 is TGCGCCAGCAGCTTGGAAGCGACACGAACCCAGAACGAGCAGTACTTC.

The chain links TRBV6-1 to TRBJ2-7; D assignment may be TRBD1 or TRBD2 (5 bases each). V was pared by 3 bases and J by 4 bases, with 10 bases between. Germline CDR1 reads MNHNS; CDR2 reads SASEGT. The CDR3 spans 13 residues. The CDR3 DNA is TGTGCCAGCAGTGACGGGACGGATTACGAGCAGTACTTC. Translated: CASSDGTDYEQYF.

A word on this clone: A read error may produce the germline difference seen at one junction end. J is TRBJ1-5 and V is TRBV7-9, with D possibly TRBD1 on 6 matching bases. Germline CDR1 is SEHNR and CDR2 is FQNEAQ (reference sequence). The CDR3 spans 17 residues. CDR3 sequence: CASSQESRRGGSQPQHF. The CDR3 DNA follows: TGCGCCAGCAGCCAAGAGTCTCGCAGGGGAGGCTCTCAGCCCCAGCATTTT.

The J gene is TRBJ2-1, the V gene TRBV6-4; D unclear. Germline CDR1 reads MRHNA; CDR2 reads SNTAGT. This CDR3 is built from 15 residues. The V and J ends lost 3 bases and 0 bases respectively, with 9 bases between them. CDR3: CASSEYDSSYNEQFF. The CDR3 coding sequence is TGTGCCAGCAGTGAGTACGATAGCTCCTACAATGAGCAGTTCTTC.

The rearrangement links TRBV19 to TRBJ2-2; D is unclear. Looked up from germline, CDR1 is LNHDA and CDR2 is SQIVND (reference sequence). This CDR3 has 16 amino acids. V dropped 0 bases and J dropped 3 bases, with 11 bases sitting between them. CDR3 DNA: TGTGCCAGTAGTATAGATTCGTATATTGACACCGGGGAGCTGTTTTTT. Its translation is CASSIDSYIDTGELFF.

This chain uses TRBV10-3 with TRBJ1-1; unclear D gene. The CDR3 covers 13 residues. Germline CDR1 is ENHRY and CDR2 is SYGVKD. V was clipped by 8 bases and J by 4 bases, with 14 bases between them. The CDR3 nucleotides read TGTGCCATCGGGTCAGCCCGGGTCACTGAAGCTTTCTTT. Protein product: CAIGSARVTEAFF.

This chain links TRBV5-1 with TRBJ2-3; 9 bases are shared with TRBD1. Unmatched junction bases numbered 6, after V lost 4 bases and J lost 3 bases. Germline loops: CDR1 SGHRS, CDR2 YFSETQ. The CDR3 is 15 residues long. The CDR3 sequence: CASSSLTGGTDTQYF. Here the CDR3 DNA reads TGCGCCAGCAGCAGCTTGACAGGGGGGACAGATACGCAGTATTTT. Using reference TRBV5-1 and TRBJ2-3 for the parts outside the CDR3, the full variable domain is KAGVTQTPRYLIKTRGQQVTLSCSPISGHRSVSWYQQTPGQGLQFLFEYFSETQRNKGNFPGRFSGRQFSNSRSEMNVSTLELGDSALYLCASSSLTGGTDTQYFGPGTRLTVL.

This clone showed up just a few times. The rearrangement joins TRBV5-4 to TRBJ2-2, with D possibly matching TRBD1 (6 bases). CDR1 is SGHNT and CDR2 is YYREEE in the germline V gene (reference sequence). This CDR3 has 13 amino acids. Trimming pared 3 bases from V and 4 bases from J, leaving 7 bases between. The CDR3 region has the DNA TGTGCCAGCAGCTCGGACAGCACCGGGGAGCTGTTTTTT. It translates to CASSSDSTGELFF. Supplemented by reference TRBV5-4 and TRBJ2-2, the full variable domain reads ETGVTQSPTHLIKTRGQQVTLRCSSQSGHNTVSWYQQALGQGPQFIFQYYREEENGRGNFPPRFSGLQFPNYSSELNVNALELDDSALYLCASSSDSTGELFFGEGSRLTVL.

The rearrangement uses TRBV7-3 and TRBJ2-1; TRBD2 might be the D (6 bases). Germline values: CDR1 SGHTA, CDR2 FQGTGA. The CDR3 has 18 amino acids. V lost 1 base, J lost 1 base, and 17 bases lay in between. As DNA, the CDR3 is TGTGCCAGCAGCTTAATGGGAGGCCAATTTATTTCCTACAATGAGCAGTTCTTC. Protein: CASSLMGGQFISYNEQFF.

This clone was seen only once. This may stem from a read error, because a much larger clone lies one nucleotide away. The chain is built from TRBV15 and TRBJ2-2; D uncertain. Germline loops: CDR1 LNHNV, CDR2 YYDKDF (reference sequence). V lost 1 base and J 6 bases, leaving 6 bases between the germline ends. The CDR3 extends over 13 amino acids. The CDR3 loop is CATSRVAPGELFF. The DNA for the CDR3 is TGTGCCACCAGCAGAGTTGCCCCCGGGGAGCTGTTTTTT.

This clone was picked up one time. The chain carries TRBV9 and TRBJ2-1; D is unresolved. Trimming took off 3 bases at V and 8 bases at J, with 12 bases between the two ends. In germline, CDR1 is SGDLS, CDR2 YYNGEE. There are 13 residues in the CDR3. CDR3 nucleotides: TGTGCCAGCAGCGCTAGGACGGCAGATGAGCAGTTCTTC. It yields the protein CASSARTADEQFF. The variable domain in full, with the rest retrieved from reference TRBV9 and TRBJ2-1, is DSGVTQTPKHLITATGQRVTLRCSPRSGDLSVYWYQQSLDQGLQFLIQYYNGEERAKGNILERFSAQQFPDLHSELNLSSLELGDSALYFCASSARTADEQFFGPGTRLTVL.

This chain links TRBV14 with TRBJ2-1; the match to TRBD1 covers 7 bases. The CDR3 length is 14 residues. From germline, CDR1 is SGHDN and CDR2 FVKESK. The junction had 5 bases not matched to a gene; V was cut back by 5 bases and J by 4 bases. The CDR3 DNA sequence: TGTGCCAGCAGCTTACGACAGGGTTACAATGAGCAGTTCTTC. Amino acids: CASSLRQGYNEQFF.

The chain has TRBV7-6 and TRBJ1-1; D is uncertain. V lost 5 bases and J 1 base, leaving 5 bases between the germline ends. Germline CDR1 reads SGHVS; CDR2 reads FNYEAQ. The CDR3 consists of 12 residues. This chain's CDR3 is CASSRRNTEAFF. Written as DNA, the CDR3 is TGTGCCAGCAGCCGACGGAACACTGAAGCTTTCTTT.

V gene TRBV27 combines with J gene TRBJ2-7; TRBD2 matches 13 bases. The V gene's germline CDR1 is MNHEY and CDR2 SMNVEV (reference sequence). The CDR3 runs 14 residues. J was trimmed by 9 bases and V by 6 bases; bases with no gene match: 8. CDR3 DNA sequence: TGTGCCAGCAGCTACGGACTAGCGGGAGCCGGGCAGTACTTC. This translates into CASSYGLAGAGQYF.

The chain employs TRBV6-1 and TRBJ2-7; D not resolved. The CDR3 contains 15 residues. The V end lost 3 bases, the J end lost 3 bases, and 15 bases lay between the germline ends. Germline V lookup: CDR1 MNHNS, CDR2 SASEGT. The DNA of the CDR3 is TGTGCCAGCAGTGAGGCTACGGGTACGAACTACGAGCAGTACTTC. Translated: CASSEATGTNYEQYF.